The 27 T cell receptor beta chains below come from one sample, sequenced in a study of sequential checkpoint blockade in melanoma. Specified treatment: randomized to nivolumab then ipilimumab (arm A) or the reverse (arm B). TCRdb keeps only in-frame clones here, not all; method: immunoSEQ multiplex PCR. The top ten hold 20% to 25% of the sample, which has roughly 12,000 clones, less than 75% seen once. The sample here was CD8+ T cells sorted from blood (inferred from file names), taken from a patient given nivolumab and ipilimumab in sequence. The receptor source for this set is a human donor with melanoma.

This clone ranks as medium-sized. The J gene is TRBJ1-4, the V gene TRBV6-6; D is undetermined. Trimming took 4 bases from V and 3 from J, leaving 12 bases between them. This CDR3 has 15 residues. CDR1 and CDR2 (germline): MNHNY, SVGAGI (reference sequence). CDR3 amino acids: CASSSFYAANEKLFF. As DNA, the CDR3 is TGTGCCAGCAGTTCCTTTTATGCGGCTAATGAAAAACTGTTTTTT.

The V gene is TRBV7-2, the J gene TRBJ2-7; D is unclear. Germline V CDR1 and CDR2: SGHTA, FQGNSA. The CDR3 covers 15 residues. V dropped 0 bases and J dropped 3 bases, with 12 bases sitting between them. The CDR3 here is CASSLASDSLYEQYF. The CDR3 DNA reads as TGTGCCAGCAGCTTAGCGTCCGACTCCCTCTACGAGCAGTACTTC.

The CDR3 loop reads CASMKSSYNSPLHF. The CDR3, as DNA: TGTGCCAGCATGAAGAGCTCCTATAATTCACCCCTCCACTTT. This chain uses TRBV2 with TRBJ1-6; D uncertain. Germline CDR1 reads SNHLY; CDR2 reads FYNNEI. The CDR3 has 14 residues. V lost 7 bases, J lost 0 bases, and 7 bases lay in between.

This rearrangement joins TRBV27 to TRBJ2-7; perhaps TRBD1 as D (5 bases). V was cut by 6 bases and J by 2 bases, with 17 bases left in between. The CDR3 spans 15 residues. CDR1 and CDR2 from the germline V gene are MNHEY and SMNVEV (reference sequence). The CDR3 sequence is CASSPKKGQTYEQYF. The CDR3 DNA reads as TGTGCCAGCAGCCCAAAGAAAGGACAAACCTACGAGCAGTACTTC.

This clone was counted between two and nine times. The gene calls are TRBV28 and TRBJ2-1; D is undetermined. This CDR3 spans 16 amino acids. Per the germline V gene, CDR1 is MDHEN and CDR2 is SYDVKM. The V gene lost 3 bases and the J gene lost 0 bases, with 12 bases spanning the gap. CDR3 in DNA: TGTGCCAGCAGTTTGGTTTGGGCAGGCTCCTACAATGAGCAGTTCTTC. Amino acids: CASSLVWAGSYNEQFF.

Relative to its sample, this clone is medium-sized (0.01 to 0.1%). The rearrangement uses TRBV28 and TRBJ2-7; TRBD2 agrees at 10 bases. The CDR3 has 15 amino acids. Germline V lookup: CDR1 MDHEN, CDR2 SYDVKM. V was pared by 5 bases and J by 0 bases, with 4 bases of the junction left unmatched. The CDR3 nucleotides read TGTGCCAGCAGTCCTAGCGGGGGCGCCTCCTACGAGCAGTACTTC. It translates to CASSPSGGASYEQYF.

The J gene is TRBJ2-7, the V gene TRBV10-2, with 11 bases that match TRBD1. The CDR3 contains 14 residues. J gave up 5 bases and V 6 bases, and 6 bases lay outside the gene matches. Germline loops: CDR1 WSHSY, CDR2 SAAADI. The chain's CDR3 is CASRDRGRAHEQYF. The CDR3 DNA is TGCGCCAGCAGGGACAGGGGGCGAGCCCACGAGCAGTACTTC.

The chain joins TRBV9 to TRBJ2-1, with TRBD2 matching 8 bases. There are 16 residues in the CDR3. Germline values: CDR1 SGDLS, CDR2 YYNGEE. With 4 bases clipped from V and 6 bases from J, the junction kept 12 bases outside the gene matches. This CDR3 reads CASSPRLSGNRNEQFF. CDR3 in DNA: TGTGCCAGCAGCCCGAGACTTAGCGGGAATCGCAATGAGCAGTTCTTC.

V gene TRBV19 combines with J gene TRBJ2-2; no definite D call. Germline V CDR1 and CDR2: LNHDA, SQIVND (reference sequence). Between the trimmed V and J ends, which lost 3 bases and 5 bases, there was a span of 7 bases. The CDR3 length is 13 residues. Here the CDR3 DNA reads TGTGCCAGTAGTATTGCCGGGACCGGGGAGCTGTTTTTT. It translates to CASSIAGTGELFF.

The rearrangement joins TRBV10-3 to TRBJ2-3; D call uncertain. V was trimmed by 2 bases and J by 0 bases, leaving 15 bases between them. CDR1 is ENHRY, CDR2 SYGVKD, per germline. The CDR3 has 17 residues. In DNA form, the CDR3 reads TGTGCCATCAGTGAGCCCGTTGAACGGTCTAGCACAGATACGCAGTATTTT. It specifies CAISEPVERSSTDTQYF.

This chain uses TRBV4-2 with TRBJ1-4; D is possibly TRBD1 (5 bases). CDR3 length equals 16 residues. Germline values: CDR1 LGHNA, CDR2 YNFKEQ. V was shortened by 0 bases and J by 3 bases, with 11 bases between the two germline ends. The CDR3 spells CASSQDQQDPNEKLFF. The CDR3, as DNA: TGTGCCAGCAGCCAAGACCAACAGGACCCTAATGAAAAACTGTTTTTT.

The genes are TRBV7-8 and TRBJ2-7; D is unresolved. Trimming shortened V by 4 bases and J by 0 bases, and 10 bases separated the two germline ends. CDR1 SGHVS and CDR2 FQNEAQ come from the germline V gene. This CDR3 region has 14 residues. CDR3 DNA sequence: TGTGCCAGCAGCTCCGGAACGGGCTCCTACGAGCAGTACTTC. Encoded protein: CASSSGTGSYEQYF.

The CDR3 DNA sequence: TGTGCCAGCGGTCTAGCGGGAGGGGGAGATGAGCAGTTCTTC. Amino acid sequence: CASGLAGGGDEQFF. This rearrangement joins TRBV6-5 to TRBJ2-1, with TRBD2 matching 12 bases. The CDR3 length is 14 residues. V gave up 8 bases and J gave up 8 bases; unmatched junction bases: 7. From germline, CDR1 is MNHEY and CDR2 SVGAGI.

The chain is built from TRBV11-1 and TRBJ1-3; the D is unclear. Germline assignment: CDR1 SGHAT and CDR2 FQDESV (reference sequence). The CDR3 loop spans 14 amino acids. Deletions cut 3 bases from V and 2 bases from J, with 8 bases between. The CDR3 nucleotides are TGTGCCAGCAGCTTGGAGGTTCCTGGAAACACCATATATTTT. This codes for CASSLEVPGNTIYF.

The V gene is TRBV18, the J gene TRBJ2-5; unclear D gene. The better agreement between TRBJ2-7 and the DNA end casts doubt on the J call. This CDR3 has 14 amino acids. In germline, CDR1 is KGHSH, CDR2 LQKENI. Written as DNA, the CDR3 is TGTGCCAGCTCACCCCCTCTCGGGTCCTACGAGCAGTACTTC. Translated: CASSPPLGSYEQYF.

The chain couples TRBV9 to TRBJ2-5; D is unresolved. Judging by the DNA end, TRBJ2-7 fits better; the J call may be wrong. The CDR3 runs 13 residues. Germline assignment: CDR1 SGDLS and CDR2 YYNGEE. The CDR3 spells CASSVGPNYEQYF. In DNA form, the CDR3 reads TGTGCCAGCAGCGTGGGTCCAAACTACGAGCAGTACTTC.

The chain is built from TRBV5-5 and TRBJ1-1; 9 nucleotides line up with TRBD1. Germline loops: CDR1 SGHKS, CDR2 YYEKEE (reference sequence). Trimming at V came to 1 base and at J to 6 bases, leaving 7 bases not matched to a gene. The CDR3 sequence is 15 residues long. CDR3 in DNA: TGTGCCAGCAGCTTGCACGGACAGGGGAGGTCTGAAGCTTTCTTT. This encodes CASSLHGQGRSEAFF.

This chain connects TRBV15 to TRBJ2-7; a possible D gene is TRBD2 (6 bases). There are 15 residues in the CDR3. V lost 0 bases and J lost 5, with 14 bases in between. From germline, CDR1 is LNHNV and CDR2 YYDKDF (reference sequence). The CDR3 loop reads CATSRDSEWGDEQYF. In nucleotides, the CDR3 is TGTGCCACCAGCAGAGATAGTGAATGGGGGGACGAGCAGTACTTC.

CDR3 DNA sequence: TGTGCCAGCCGGACAGGGTTCTACGAGCAGTACTTC. This codes for CASRTGFYEQYF. The gene calls are TRBV18 and TRBJ2-7; 8 nucleotides line up with TRBD1. The CDR3 is 12 residues long. The V gene end was trimmed by 8 bases and the J gene end by 3 bases; junction bases not matched to a gene: 3. The V gene's germline CDR1 is KGHSH and CDR2 LQKENI.

The chain joins TRBV28 to TRBJ1-5; 7 bases align to TRBD1. V lost 5 bases to trimming and J lost 0 bases; unmatched junction nucleotides: 10. The CDR3 runs 17 residues. Germline values: CDR1 MDHEN, CDR2 SYDVKM. CDR3 sequence (DNA): TGTGCCAGCAGTCCGGGCGTTAGACAGGGTAGCAATCAGCCCCAGCATTTT. Translation: CASSPGVRQGSNQPQHF.

The gene calls are TRBV27 and TRBJ2-7; 15 nucleotides match TRBD2. V lost 9 bases, J lost 2 bases, and 2 bases stayed unmatched. The CDR3 is 14 amino acids. CDR1 and CDR2 from the germline V gene are MNHEY and SMNVEV (reference sequence). CDR3 amino acids: CASGLAGGTYEQYF. The CDR3 DNA is TGTGCCAGTGGACTAGCGGGGGGGACCTACGAGCAGTACTTC.

In this sample, this clone turned up a few times. The V gene is TRBV30, the J gene TRBJ2-1; TRBD1 matches 11 bases. The CDR3 is 13 residues long. The germline V gene encodes CDR1 GTSNPN and CDR2 SVGIG (reference sequence). CDR3 in DNA: TGTGCATCTTTGGACAGGGGGCTAAATGAGCAGTTCTTC. This sequence encodes CASLDRGLNEQFF. Using reference TRBV30 and TRBJ2-1 for the parts outside the CDR3, the full variable domain is SQTIHQWPATLVQPVGSPLSLECTVEGTSNPNLYWYRQAAGRGLQLLFYSVGIGQISSEVPQNLSASRPQDRQFILSSKKLLLSDSGFYLCASLDRGLNEQFFGPGTRLTVL.

There are a few counts of this clone. The chain is built from TRBV10-3 and TRBJ2-7, with TRBD2 matching 11 bases. The CDR3 runs 15 residues. V dropped 0 bases and J dropped 5; count of bases not matched to a gene: 3. The germline V gene has CDR1 ENHRY and CDR2 SYGVKD. CDR3 loop: CAISESTSGSNEQYF. The CDR3 coding sequence is TGTGCCATCAGTGAGTCAACTAGCGGGAGTAACGAGCAGTACTTC.

The CDR3 sequence: CASSGGPKGGNEQYF. CDR3 sequence (DNA): TGTGCCAGCAGTGGCGGACCCAAGGGGGGGAACGAGCAGTACTTC. This chain links TRBV2 with TRBJ2-5; the D gene is possibly TRBD2 (7 bases). The DNA end lines up better with TRBJ2-7; the J call may be wrong. Germline V gene sequence: CDR1 SNHLY, CDR2 FYNNEI. The CDR3 loop spans 15 amino acids.

This rearrangement joins TRBV7-6 to TRBJ1-1; 7 bases align to TRBD1. Germline CDR1 SGHVS, CDR2 FNYEAQ. The V segment lost 5 bases and the J segment 2 bases; nucleotides outside the gene matches: 14. The CDR3 is 17 amino acids. The CDR3, as DNA: TGTGCCAGCAGCACCTCGACAGGGAAGGTAGTAAACACTGAAGCTTTCTTT. This translates into CASSTSTGKVVNTEAFF.

The sample holds a few counts of this clone. The junction departs from the called germline gene at one end, perhaps through a read error. Other DNA sequences in the same sample also yield this CDR3. The DNA of the CDR3 is TGTGCCAGCTCACCAACCCCGACGGGGTATAATTCCCCCCTCCACTTT. It is translated as CASSPTPTGYNSPLHF. The J gene is TRBJ1-6, the V gene TRBV18; D ambiguous. Germline V gives CDR1 KGHSH, CDR2 LQKENI. CDR3 length equals 16 residues.

This chain uses TRBV9 with TRBJ1-4, with D hard to call. The CDR3 length is 13 residues. V lost 5 bases, J lost 6 bases, and 11 bases lay in between. The germline V gene has CDR1 SGDLS and CDR2 YYNGEE. CDR3 in DNA: TGTGCCAGCAGAAACCTTCCGGATGAAAAACTGTTTTTT. It codes for CASRNLPDEKLFF.